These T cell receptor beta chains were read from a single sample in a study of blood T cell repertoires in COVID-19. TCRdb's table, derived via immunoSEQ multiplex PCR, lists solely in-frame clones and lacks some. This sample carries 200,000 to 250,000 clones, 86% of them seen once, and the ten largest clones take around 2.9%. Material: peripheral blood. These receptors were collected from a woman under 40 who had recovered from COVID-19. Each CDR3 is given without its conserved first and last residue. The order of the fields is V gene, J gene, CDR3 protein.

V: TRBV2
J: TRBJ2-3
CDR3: ASRGGLDTQY

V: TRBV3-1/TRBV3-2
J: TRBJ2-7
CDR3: ASSRSLAGDYEQY

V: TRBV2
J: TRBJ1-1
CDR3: ASSEAGIIRNTEAF

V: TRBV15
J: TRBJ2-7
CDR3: ATSEDTTGGFEKY

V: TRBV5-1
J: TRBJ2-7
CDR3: ASSADSYEQY

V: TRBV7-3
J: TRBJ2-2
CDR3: ASSEGLRTGELF

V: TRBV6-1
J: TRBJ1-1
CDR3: ASSELVRVLAF

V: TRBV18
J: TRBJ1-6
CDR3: ASSPDRAQTVYNSPLH

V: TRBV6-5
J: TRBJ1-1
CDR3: ASTDEGTLEAF

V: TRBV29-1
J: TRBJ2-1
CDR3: SVEDGTSGDNEQF

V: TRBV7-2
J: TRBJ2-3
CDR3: ASMLAGGTDTQY

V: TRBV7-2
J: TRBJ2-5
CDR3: ASSLDGRAKETQY

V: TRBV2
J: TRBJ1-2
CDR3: ASSYTGDGYT

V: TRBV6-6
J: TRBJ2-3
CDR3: ASSQDTTDTQY

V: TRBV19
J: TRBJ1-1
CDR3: ASMIGSEAF

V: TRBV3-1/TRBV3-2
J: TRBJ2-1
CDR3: ASSQAAGSRYNEQF

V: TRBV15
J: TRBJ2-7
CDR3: ATSRDMGQAHEQY

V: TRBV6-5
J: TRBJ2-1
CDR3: ASSYGLAGDNEQF

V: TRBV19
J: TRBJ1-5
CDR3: ASTAGTQYQPQH

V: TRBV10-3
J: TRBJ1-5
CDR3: AISENSNQPQH

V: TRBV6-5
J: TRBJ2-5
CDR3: ASSHGTSRGTQY

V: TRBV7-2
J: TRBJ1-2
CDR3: ASSFLEPRLYGYT

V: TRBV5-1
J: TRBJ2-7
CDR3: ASTRQGGYEQY

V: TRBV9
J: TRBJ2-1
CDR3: ASSANTGLPISYNEQF

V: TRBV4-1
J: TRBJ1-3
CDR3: ASSQVGQGPNTIY

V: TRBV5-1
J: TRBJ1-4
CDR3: ASSLEGATNEKLF

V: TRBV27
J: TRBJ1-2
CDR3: ASSLSLQANGYT

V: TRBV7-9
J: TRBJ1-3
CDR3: ASSLVTGFGNTIY

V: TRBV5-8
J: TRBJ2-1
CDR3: ASSLGGRTYNEQF

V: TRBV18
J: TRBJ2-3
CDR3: ASSPNVEGRTQY

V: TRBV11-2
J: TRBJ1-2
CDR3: ASSFEGVGGYT

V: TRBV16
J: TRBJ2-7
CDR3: ASSPYFAYEQY

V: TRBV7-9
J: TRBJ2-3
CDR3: ASSLPPGTVGSTDTQY

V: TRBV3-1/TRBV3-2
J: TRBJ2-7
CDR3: ASSQDYRGQGYEQY

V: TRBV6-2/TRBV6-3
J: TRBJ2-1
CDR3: ASSTLRALAGGQNEQF

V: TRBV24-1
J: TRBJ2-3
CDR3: ASYKSSGKDTQY

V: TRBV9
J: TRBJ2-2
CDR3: ASSVGGGAVGELF

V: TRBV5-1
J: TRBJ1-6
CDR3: ASRSSSYNSPLH

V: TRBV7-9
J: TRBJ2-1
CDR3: ASSLSTGFHYNEQF

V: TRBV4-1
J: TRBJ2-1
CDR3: ASSQTSGGYNEQF

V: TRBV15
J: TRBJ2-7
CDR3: ATSRDRSYEQY

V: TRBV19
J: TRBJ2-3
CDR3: ASSPLQSFAGTDTQY

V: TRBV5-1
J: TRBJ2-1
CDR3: ASSLAPSGGPLVNEQF

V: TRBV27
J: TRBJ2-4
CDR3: ASSLRGGALNIQY

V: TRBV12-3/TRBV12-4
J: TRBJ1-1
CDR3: ASSFLHAEAF

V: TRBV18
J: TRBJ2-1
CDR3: ASSTGLAGGNEQF

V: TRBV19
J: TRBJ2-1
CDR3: ASSMLTSNWGEQF

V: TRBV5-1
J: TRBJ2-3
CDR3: ASSFRLAGTDTQY

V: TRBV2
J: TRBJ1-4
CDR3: ASSGGNGRKLF

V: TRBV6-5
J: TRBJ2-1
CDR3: ASIMTAYNEQF

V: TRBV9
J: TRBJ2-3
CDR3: ASSEDPGQSTDTQY

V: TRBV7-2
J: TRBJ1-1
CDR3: ASSLSGMQTEAF

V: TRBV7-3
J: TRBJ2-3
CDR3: ASSSRQSSDTQY